The TCR beta chain under discussion was sequenced for a study of cytomegalovirus exposure and HLA in healthy donors. Sequencing used immunoSEQ multiplex PCR; TCRdb keeps in-frame clones, though not all of them. The sample includes about 130,000 clones, 95% to 97% seen only once; the top ten take less than 2%. In regard to this clone: The antigen remains undetermined.

From the 120-subject validation cohort, which was separate from the roughly 700-subject first cohort, the donors were drawn. Study-wide results and limits: Rarity held for most TCR sequences, but there were some public TCRs that occurred in many donors. According to the study, 160 or so TCR beta chains were cytomegalovirus-associated. In vitro data verified three CMV-associated chains as specific for CMV antigens.

The CDR3 has 13 amino acids. Germline assignment: CDR1 SGHNT and CDR2 YENEEA. V dropped 4 bases and J dropped 10 bases, with 16 bases sitting between them. The chain has TRBV11-3 and TRBJ1-1; tentatively, D is TRBD1 (5 bases). The sample was PBMCs. The source is a man between 18 and 35 years old in good health and CMV-seronegative. The CDR3 loop reads CASSSTAFNRAFF. The CDR3 DNA reads TGTGCCAGCAGCTCGACAGCCTTCAATCGAGCTTTCTTT.